The next 11 T cell receptor beta chains were all read from a single sample in a study of blood T cell repertoires in COVID-19. Method: immunoSEQ multiplex PCR; TCRdb's copy keeps in-frame clones and lacks some. This table has under 250,000 clones, more than 70% appearing once. Specimen: peripheral blood. The receptors were gathered from a woman aged 55-69 years with acute or convalescent COVID-19.

The chain employs TRBV19 and TRBJ2-2; 7 bases align to TRBD2. Germline V gene data show CDR1 as LNHDA and CDR2 as SQIVND (reference sequence). The CDR3 is 15 amino acids. J gave up 2 bases and V 1 base, and 1 base lay outside the gene matches. CDR3 region: CASSIGGSNTGELFF. The CDR3, as DNA: TGTGCCAGTAGTATAGGCGGGAGTAACACCGGGGAGCTGTTTTTT.

The chain carries TRBV11-2 and TRBJ2-7, with a tentative D call TRBD2 (6 bases). In germline, CDR1 is SGHAT, CDR2 FQNNGV. Trimming removed 6 bases from V and 6 bases from J, with 18 bases in between. The CDR3 spans 14 residues. The CDR3 DNA sequence: TGTGCCAGCAGGGAGGAGGGCATTGAGGGCGAGCAGTACTTC. This sequence encodes CASREEGIEGEQYF.

The V call is TRBV12-3 or TRBV12-4, the J call TRBJ2-7; 7 bases are shared with TRBD1. The CDR3 runs to 13 residues. J was trimmed by 6 bases and V by 6 bases; bases with no gene match: 8. In DNA, the CDR3 is TGTGCCAGCAGGAAACAAGCAGGGGGCGAGCAGTACTTC. Protein: CASRKQAGGEQYF.

As for this clone: The identical CDR3 is also encoded by other nucleotide sequences in the sample. The chain recombines TRBV7-2 with TRBJ2-1, with TRBD2 matching 11 bases. Looked up from germline, CDR1 is SGHTA and CDR2 is FQGNSA. V trimming: 5 bases; J trimming: 4 bases; junction bases outside the gene matches: 4. The CDR3 loop spans 15 amino acids. CDR3 sequence reads: CASSLGLADYNEQFF. The DNA of the CDR3 is TGTGCCAGCAGCCTGGGACTAGCGGATTACAATGAGCAGTTCTTC.

This chain connects TRBV19 to TRBJ1-2; unclear D gene. Trimming took off 3 bases at V and 5 bases at J, with 7 bases between the two ends. The CDR3 has 12 amino acids. From germline, CDR1 is LNHDA and CDR2 SQIVND (reference sequence). The CDR3, as DNA: TGTGCCAGTAGTATTGCGGGATATGGCTACACCTTC. This sequence encodes CASSIAGYGYTF. The full variable domain, in which reference TRBV19 and TRBJ1-2 provide the parts outside the CDR3, is DGGITQSPKYLFRKEGQNVTLSCEQNLNHDAMYWYRQDPGQGLRLIYYSQIVNDFQKGDIAEGYSVSREKKESFPLTVTSAQKNPTAFYLCASSIAGYGYTFGSGTRLTVV.

V and J are TRBV13 and TRBJ1-3; D possibly corresponds to TRBD1 (6 bases). Trimming removed 4 bases from V and 0 bases from J, with 10 bases in between. This CDR3 spans 15 amino acids. The germline gives CDR1 PRHDT, CDR2 FYEKMQ (reference sequence). For the CDR3, the DNA is TGTGCCAGCAGCTGGTCCAGGGGCTCTGGAAACACCATATATTTT. This encodes CASSWSRGSGNTIYF.

V and J are TRBV28 and TRBJ2-7, with 7 nucleotides matching TRBD2. The CDR3 is made up of 17 amino acids. V lost 2 bases to trimming and J lost 2 bases; unmatched junction nucleotides: 12. CDR1 and CDR2 (germline): MDHEN, SYDVKM. In DNA, the CDR3 is TGTGCCAGCAGTTTAAGCCCCGGACTAGAGGGACCCTACGAGCAGTACTTC. Translating it yields CASSLSPGLEGPYEQYF. The variable domain in full, completed from reference TRBV28 and TRBJ2-7, reads DVKVTQSSRYLVKRTGEKVFLECVQDMDHENMFWYRQDPGLGLRLIYFSYDVKMKEKGDIPEGYSVSREKKERFSLILESASTNQTSMYLCASSLSPGLEGPYEQYFGPGTRLTVT.

The chain links TRBV12-3 or TRBV12-4 to TRBJ1-1; D might be TRBD1 (6 bases). The CDR3 is 13 residues long. The germline V and J ends were trimmed by 9 bases and 6 bases, with 17 bases remaining between them. The CDR3 DNA reads as TGTGCCAGTCATCGACGACAGGCCTCTGAAGCTTTCTTT. Translating gives CASHRRQASEAFF.

This chain connects TRBV6-2 or TRBV6-3 to TRBJ2-3; TRBD2 agrees at 8 bases. In germline, CDR1 is MNHEY, CDR2 SVGEGT. The CDR3 covers 15 residues. V lost 5 bases, J lost 4 bases, and 8 bases stayed unmatched. CDR3 sequence reads: CASSQSGRPADTQYF. CDR3 bases: TGTGCCAGCAGTCAAAGCGGGAGACCCGCAGATACGCAGTATTTT.

This chain links TRBV5-1 with TRBJ2-1, with TRBD2 matching over 9 bases. This CDR3 comprises 16 residues. J lost 8 bases, V lost 0 bases, and 9 bases had no gene match. Germline-derived CDR1 and CDR2 are SGHRS and YFSETQ. The CDR3 spells CASSLAGTSSRDEQFF. The CDR3 DNA sequence: TGCGCCAGCAGCTTGGCCGGGACTAGCAGTAGGGATGAGCAGTTCTTC.

The chain combines TRBV6-5 with TRBJ2-2; TRBD1 agrees at 10 bases. The J segment lost 4 bases and the V segment lost 6 bases, leaving 5 bases of the junction unmatched. The germline CDR1 and CDR2 sequences are MNHEY and SVGAGI. The CDR3 runs 15 residues. The CDR3 sequence: CASSRDRGATGELFF. CDR3 DNA: TGTGCCAGCAGCCGGGACAGGGGCGCCACCGGGGAGCTGTTTTTT.